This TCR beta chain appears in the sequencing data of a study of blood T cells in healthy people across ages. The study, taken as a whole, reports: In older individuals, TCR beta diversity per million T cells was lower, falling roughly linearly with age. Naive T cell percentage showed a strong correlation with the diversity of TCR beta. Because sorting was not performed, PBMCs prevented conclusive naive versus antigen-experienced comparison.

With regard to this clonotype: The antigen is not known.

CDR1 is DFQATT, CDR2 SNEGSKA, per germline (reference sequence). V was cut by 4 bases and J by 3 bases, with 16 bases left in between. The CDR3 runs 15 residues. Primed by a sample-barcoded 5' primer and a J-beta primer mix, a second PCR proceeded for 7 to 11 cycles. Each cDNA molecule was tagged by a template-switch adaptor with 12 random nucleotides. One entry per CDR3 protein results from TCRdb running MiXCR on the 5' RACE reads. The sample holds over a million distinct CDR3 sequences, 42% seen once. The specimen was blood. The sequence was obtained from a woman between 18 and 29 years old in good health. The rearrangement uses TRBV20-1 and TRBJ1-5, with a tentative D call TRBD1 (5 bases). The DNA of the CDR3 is TGCAGTGCTAACTGGGCGGAGGACATCAATCAGCCCCAGCATTTT. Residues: CSANWAEDINQPQHF.